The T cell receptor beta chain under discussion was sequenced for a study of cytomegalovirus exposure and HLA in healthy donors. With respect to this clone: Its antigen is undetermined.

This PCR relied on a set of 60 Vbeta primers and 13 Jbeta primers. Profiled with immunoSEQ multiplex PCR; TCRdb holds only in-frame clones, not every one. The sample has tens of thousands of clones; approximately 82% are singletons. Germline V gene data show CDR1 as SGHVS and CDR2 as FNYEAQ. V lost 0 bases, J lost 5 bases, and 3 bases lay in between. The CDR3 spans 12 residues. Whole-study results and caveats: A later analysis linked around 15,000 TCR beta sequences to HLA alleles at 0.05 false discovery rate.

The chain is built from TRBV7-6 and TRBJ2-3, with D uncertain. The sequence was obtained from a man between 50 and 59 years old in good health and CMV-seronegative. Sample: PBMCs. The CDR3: CASSLARDTQYF. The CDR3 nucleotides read TGTGCCAGCAGCTTAGCGAGAGATACGCAGTATTTT.